This T cell receptor beta chain is from a study of blood T cell repertoires in COVID-19. Overall study context: From T cells, B-cell-depleted T cells, or PBMCs came the material, which was cDNA or gDNA.

The method was immunoSEQ multiplex PCR; TCRdb's version includes in-frame clones alone and lacks a portion of them. The sample shows a few hundred thousand clones, about four fifths of them seen only once. V gave up 3 bases and J gave up 6 bases; unmatched junction bases: 6. The CDR3 is 15 residues long. The germline CDR1 and CDR2 sequences are KGHDR and SFDVKD. There are a few counts of this clone. Participants came from fewer than 25 US areas, aged about 18 to 89 years. This sequence joins TRBV24-1 and TRBJ2-2; 7 bases map to TRBD1. The specimen was PBMCs or T cells enriched from blood (not recorded which). This sequence originates from a woman aged 35 to 49 who had recovered from COVID-19. The CDR3: CATSDQDRLSGELFF. The CDR3 coding sequence is TGTGCCACCAGTGATCAGGACAGGCTCTCCGGGGAGCTGTTTTTT.